These 32 T cell receptor beta chains share one sample of origin, sequenced in a study of blood T cell repertoires in COVID-19. Assay used: immunoSEQ multiplex PCR; TCRdb lists only in-frame clones, some missing. The sample contains approximately 160,000 clones, roughly 90% of which appear only once. The sequencing input was PBMCs or T cells enriched from blood (not recorded which). These receptors originate from a woman aged 45-65 years who had recovered from COVID-19.

This clone showed up just once. The genes are TRBV27 and TRBJ2-7; 14 nucleotides align to TRBD2. V gave up 0 bases and J gave up 6 bases; unmatched junction bases: 7. The CDR3 has 17 residues. Germline values: CDR1 MNHEY, CDR2 SMNVEV (reference sequence). The CDR3 DNA follows: TGTGCCAGCAGTTTATCAGGGACTAGCGGGAGCCGGCGCGAGCAGTACTTC. It encodes CASSLSGTSGSRREQYF.

The chain employs TRBV28 and TRBJ1-2, with D perhaps TRBD1 (5 bases). Trimming pared 6 bases from V and 7 bases from J, leaving 21 bases between. From germline, CDR1 is MDHEN and CDR2 SYDVKM. The CDR3 covers 15 residues. CDR3 region: CASSLSGGTSGGYTF. CDR3 DNA: TGTGCCAGCAGCTTAAGCGGGGGGACCTCGGGTGGCTACACCTTC.

The rearrangement joins TRBV6-5 to TRBJ1-1, with D possibly matching TRBD1 (5 bases). V gave up 5 bases and J gave up 4 bases, with 14 bases separating them. The CDR3 loop spans 14 amino acids. In germline, CDR1 is MNHEY, CDR2 SVGAGI. The CDR3 here is CASSKPGGGTEAFF. For the CDR3, the DNA is TGTGCCAGCAGTAAACCCGGGGGGGGCACTGAAGCTTTCTTT.

This chain joins TRBV7-2 and TRBJ2-1; 13 bases line up with TRBD2. This CDR3 contains 15 residues. Germline loops: CDR1 SGHTA, CDR2 FQGNSA. Unmatched junction bases numbered 3, after V lost 4 bases and J lost 6 bases. The CDR3 bases are TGTGCCAGCAGCTCCACTAGCGGGAGGGCCAATGAGCAGTTCTTC. Its protein product is CASSSTSGRANEQFF.

The CDR3 nucleotides are TGTGCCAGCAGTACACGCCGGGACAGGGGGCCGGTGGAATATGGCTACACCTTC. Translated, it gives CASSTRRDRGPVEYGYTF. The chain couples TRBV2 to TRBJ1-2; 12 bases match TRBD1. Per the germline V gene, CDR1 is SNHLY and CDR2 is FYNNEI. The CDR3 spans 18 residues. J was trimmed by 5 bases and V by 5 bases; bases with no gene match: 15.

The chain recombines TRBV28 with TRBJ2-2, with D unresolved. V lost 2 bases and J lost 3, with 7 bases in between. The CDR3 extends over 14 amino acids. Looked up from germline, CDR1 is MDHEN and CDR2 is SYDVKM. In DNA, the CDR3 is TGTGCCAGCAGTTTAGTCGCGGACACCGGGGAGCTGTTTTTT. Its protein product is CASSLVADTGELFF.

The chain uses TRBV30 and TRBJ2-1; D gene uncertain. Germline lookup yields CDR1 GTSNPN and CDR2 SVGIG (reference sequence). With 0 bases removed from V and 9 bases from J, the gap between germline ends came to 6 bases. This CDR3 has 11 amino acids. The CDR3: CAWSVFGEQFF. CDR3 DNA sequence: TGTGCCTGGAGTGTATTCGGTGAGCAGTTCTTC. The complete variable domain, with remaining parts taken from reference TRBV30 and TRBJ2-1, reads SQTIHQWPATLVQPVGSPLSLECTVEGTSNPNLYWYRQAAGRGLQLLFYSVGIGQISSEVPQNLSASRPQDRQFILSSKKLLLSDSGFYLCAWSVFGEQFFGPGTRLTVL.

The V and J genes are TRBV2 and TRBJ1-6; a possible D gene is TRBD1 (6 bases). Trimming took off 6 bases at V and 9 bases at J, with 15 bases between the two ends. The CDR3 sequence is 14 residues long. Germline CDR1 reads SNHLY; CDR2 reads FYNNEI. The CDR3 loop is CASRLQGVGSPLHF. CDR3 nucleotide sequence: TGTGCCAGCAGGCTACAGGGTGTCGGTTCACCCCTCCACTTT.

This chain connects TRBV4-1 to TRBJ2-3; TRBD2 aligns across 13 bases. Per the germline V gene, CDR1 is MGHRA and CDR2 is YSYEKL. The CDR3 consists of 16 residues. V lost 4 bases, J lost 2 bases, and 3 bases stayed unmatched. The DNA of the CDR3 is TGCGCCAGCAGCCGCGGACTAGCGGGGGCCACAGATACGCAGTATTTT. Residues: CASSRGLAGATDTQYF.

The genes are TRBV7-9 and TRBJ2-1; D possibly corresponds to TRBD2 (5 bases). V lost 5 bases to trimming and J lost 1 base, with 12 bases between them. The germline CDR1 and CDR2 sequences are SEHNR and FQNEAQ (reference sequence). The CDR3 sequence is 15 residues long. The CDR3 is CASSPGSVSYNEQFF. The CDR3 coding sequence is TGTGCCAGCAGCCCGGGGTCTGTATCCTACAATGAGCAGTTCTTC.

The chain uses TRBV7-8 and TRBJ1-6, with D uncertain. V was trimmed by 1 base and J by 5 bases, leaving 9 bases between them. The CDR3 sequence is 15 residues long. Per the germline V gene, CDR1 is SGHVS and CDR2 is FQNEAQ. This chain's CDR3 is CASSLENRDNSPLHF. CDR3 DNA sequence: TGTGCCAGCAGCTTAGAGAACAGAGATAATTCACCCCTCCACTTT.

This clone has just one count. The rearrangement joins TRBV4-3 to TRBJ2-7; D is undetermined. V lost 1 base and J lost 3, with 7 bases in between. This CDR3 has 13 amino acids. Per germline, CDR1 LGHNA and CDR2 YSLEER. The CDR3 DNA is TGCGCCAGCAGCCAAGTTCCCGGCTACGAGCAGTACTTC. This gives the protein CASSQVPGYEQYF.

The V and J genes are TRBV6-4 and TRBJ2-1; 16 bases match TRBD2. Germline V gene sequence: CDR1 MRHNA, CDR2 SNTAGT. This CDR3 contains 18 residues. Trimming took 3 bases from V and 8 from J; bases not matched to a gene: 10. CDR3 loop: CASSEGTSGRAELYEQFF. The DNA for the CDR3 is TGTGCCAGCAGTGAAGGGACTAGCGGGAGGGCCGAATTGTATGAGCAGTTCTTC.

This clone was detected once. This chain links TRBV27 with TRBJ2-7; tentative D call: TRBD2 (6 bases). V dropped 1 base and J dropped 8 bases, with 12 bases sitting between them. The CDR3 has 13 amino acids. The germline V gene encodes CDR1 MNHEY and CDR2 SMNVEV (reference sequence). The CDR3 here is CASSLYDGRQQYF. The CDR3 DNA sequence: TGTGCCAGCAGTTTATATGACGGGAGACAGCAGTACTTC.

The chain has TRBV24-1 and TRBJ2-7; 8 nucleotides match TRBD2. V trimming: 2 bases; J trimming: 10 bases; junction bases outside the gene matches: 3. There are 12 residues in the CDR3. Germline values: CDR1 KGHDR, CDR2 SFDVKD. The chain's CDR3 is CATSDSAGEQYF. The CDR3 nucleotides are TGTGCCACCAGTGATTCAGCGGGAGAACAGTACTTC.

The rearrangement links TRBV30 to TRBJ2-7; D possibly corresponds to TRBD1 (6 bases). There are 15 residues in the CDR3. Between the trimmed V and J ends, which lost 3 bases and 0 bases, there was a span of 15 bases. The V gene's germline CDR1 is GTSNPN and CDR2 SVGIG (reference sequence). The CDR3: CAWSLEQGFSYEQYF. The CDR3 coding sequence is TGTGCCTGGAGCCTAGAACAGGGTTTCTCCTACGAGCAGTACTTC.

This clone appeared a single time. The rearrangement joins TRBV27 to TRBJ1-2, with 8 bases that match TRBD1. J was trimmed by 4 bases and V by 0 bases; bases with no gene match: 10. CDR1 and CDR2 (germline): MNHEY, SMNVEV (reference sequence). The CDR3 contains 17 residues. The CDR3 loop reads CASSLSMSSDRGYGYTF. CDR3 DNA sequence: TGTGCCAGCAGTTTATCCATGTCTTCTGACAGGGGCTATGGCTACACCTTC.

The chain employs TRBV5-5 and TRBJ2-5; 8 bases match TRBD2. CDR1 SGHKS and CDR2 YYEKEE come from the germline V gene (reference sequence). This CDR3 has 17 amino acids. The ends lost 0 bases at V and 0 bases at J; junction bases unmatched: 7. For the CDR3, the DNA is TGTGCCAGCAGCTTGGGACTAGCGAGAGAGTACCAAGAGACCCAGTACTTC. Translation gives CASSLGLAREYQETQYF. Looking up the rest from reference TRBV5-5 and TRBJ2-5 gives the full variable domain: DAGVTQSPTHLIKTRGQQVTLRCSPISGHKSVSWYQQVLGQGPQFIFQYYEKEERGRGNFPDRFSARQFPNYSSELNVNALLLGDSALYLCASSLGLAREYQETQYFGPGTRLLVL.

The sample holds a few counts of this clone. This sequence joins TRBV5-1 and TRBJ2-7; TRBD2 matches 7 bases. Germline V gene lookup returns CDR1 SGHRS and CDR2 YFSETQ. J was trimmed by 2 bases and V by 3 bases; bases with no gene match: 5. CDR3 length: 14 amino acids. The CDR3 here is CASSSGGTTYEQYF. CDR3 DNA: TGCGCCAGCAGCTCCGGGGGGACGACCTACGAGCAGTACTTC.

This sequence joins TRBV27 and TRBJ1-5; possible D gene TRBD1, 5 bases. Trimming cost V 1 base and J 2 bases, with 21 bases left between them. In germline, CDR1 is MNHEY, CDR2 SMNVEV (reference sequence). CDR3 length equals 19 residues. Here the CDR3 reads CASSLFPCGAAMGNQPQHF. CDR3 bases: TGTGCCAGCAGTTTATTCCCTTGTGGGGCCGCGATGGGCAATCAGCCCCAGCATTTT.

The chain is built from TRBV6-1 and TRBJ1-5, with TRBD1 identical over 8 bases. Germline V gene data show CDR1 as MNHNS and CDR2 as SASEGT. The CDR3 spans 16 residues. J was trimmed by 2 bases and V by 8 bases; bases with no gene match: 11. Here the CDR3 reads CASLEAWTGRNQPQHF. The DNA for the CDR3 is TGTGCCAGCCTTGAAGCTTGGACAGGGCGCAATCAGCCCCAGCATTTT.

This chain uses TRBV27 with TRBJ2-5, with TRBD2 matching 9 bases. The germline V gene has CDR1 MNHEY and CDR2 SMNVEV (reference sequence). Trimming removed 4 bases from V and 5 bases from J; junction bases left unmatched: 8. The CDR3 length is 15 residues. The CDR3, as DNA: TGTGCCAGCAGTTCGGGCGGGAGGGCCTACGAGACCCAGTACTTC. Protein sequence: CASSSGGRAYETQYF.

The gene calls are TRBV4-2 and TRBJ2-7; the match to TRBD1 covers 9 bases. V lost 5 bases and J lost 2; bases outside the gene matches: 4. The CDR3 spans 14 residues. Germline assignment: CDR1 LGHNA and CDR2 YNFKEQ. The CDR3 spells CASSSGTGTYEQYF. CDR3 DNA sequence: TGTGCCAGCAGCTCCGGGACAGGGACCTACGAGCAGTACTTC.

This clone was found a few times. The gene calls are TRBV10-2 and TRBJ2-7; TRBD1 might be the D (6 bases). The ends were cut back, 8 bases at V and 2 bases at J, with 19 bases in the middle. Per germline, CDR1 WSHSY and CDR2 SAAADI. The CDR3 is 15 residues long. The CDR3 reads CASADPTGSTYEQYF. The CDR3 region has the DNA TGCGCCAGCGCTGACCCGACAGGCAGTACCTACGAGCAGTACTTC.

The chain uses TRBV5-1 and TRBJ2-1; 7 nucleotides align to TRBD1. With 3 bases clipped from V and 5 bases from J, the junction kept 5 bases outside the gene matches. This CDR3 is 14 amino acids long. Germline loops: CDR1 SGHRS, CDR2 YFSETQ. The CDR3 DNA sequence: TGCGCCAGCAGCTCGATACAGGGGAACAATGAGCAGTTCTTC. It encodes CASSSIQGNNEQFF. Drawing the rest from reference TRBV5-1 and TRBJ2-1, the complete variable domain is KAGVTQTPRYLIKTRGQQVTLSCSPISGHRSVSWYQQTPGQGLQFLFEYFSETQRNKGNFPGRFSGRQFSNSRSEMNVSTLELGDSALYLCASSSIQGNNEQFFGPGTRLTVL.

The CDR3 sequence is CASTPAGSATDTQYF. For the CDR3, the DNA is TGTGCCAGCACCCCAGCGGGCAGCGCCACAGATACGCAGTATTTT. The chain employs TRBV6-2 or TRBV6-3 and TRBJ2-3; TRBD2 might be the D (6 bases). The germline V gene has CDR1 MNHEY and CDR2 SVGEGT. The CDR3 is made up of 15 amino acids. Trimming pared 7 bases from V and 2 bases from J, leaving 16 bases between.

The chain is built from TRBV7-2 and TRBJ1-2, with TRBD1 as a possible D gene (6 bases). Trimming removed 1 base at V and 2 bases at J, with 11 bases between. The V gene's germline CDR1 is SGHTA and CDR2 FQGNSA. The CDR3 extends over 15 amino acids. In DNA form, the CDR3 reads TGTGCCAGCAGCTTAGACGACAGGAGCAACTATGGCTACACCTTC. Residues: CASSLDDRSNYGYTF.

DNA of the CDR3: TGTGCCAGCTCACTCACCGGGACAGGGGTCGGAAACACCATATATTTT. Its translation: CASSLTGTGVGNTIYF. This rearrangement joins TRBV18 to TRBJ1-3; the match to TRBD1 covers 10 bases. Germline V lookup: CDR1 KGHSH, CDR2 LQKENI. V trimming: 4 bases; J trimming: 4 bases; junction bases outside the gene matches: 7. This CDR3 is built from 16 residues.

The rearrangement links TRBV25-1 to TRBJ2-3, with 8 bases that match TRBD1. The V gene's germline CDR1 is MGHDK and CDR2 SYGVNS. The CDR3 is 14 amino acids. The junction had 5 bases not matched to a gene; V was cut back by 6 bases and J by 3 bases. The CDR3, as DNA: TGTGCCAGCAGGAGGACAGGGCAGACAGATACGCAGTATTTT. Amino acids: CASRRTGQTDTQYF.

This rearrangement joins TRBV6-2 or TRBV6-3 to TRBJ1-2; D uncertain. The germline V gene encodes CDR1 MNHEY and CDR2 SVGEGT. Trimming removed 6 bases at V and 7 bases at J, with 12 bases between. The CDR3 is made up of 12 amino acids. Written as DNA, the CDR3 is TGTGCCAGCAGCCTGACAAGTGGTGGCTACACCTTC. It encodes CASSLTSGGYTF.

The chain has TRBV2 and TRBJ2-3, with TRBD2 matching 16 bases. V lost 4 bases, J lost 7 bases, and 11 bases stayed unmatched. CDR3 length: 18 amino acids. Germline V gene data show CDR1 as SNHLY and CDR2 as FYNNEI. The CDR3 region is CASSAGLAGGPPRNTQYF. The CDR3 region has the DNA TGTGCCAGCAGTGCGGGACTAGCGGGAGGGCCGCCCCGGAATACGCAGTATTTT.

V usage is TRBV28 and J usage is TRBJ2-7; D perhaps matches TRBD1 (6 bases). Germline V gene data show CDR1 as MDHEN and CDR2 as SYDVKM. The CDR3 consists of 12 residues. V was pared by 2 bases and J by 7 bases, with 9 bases between. Written as DNA, the CDR3 is TGTGCCAGCAGTTTAGACGACAGGGAGCAGTACTTC. Protein product: CASSLDDREQYF.